These 31 T cell receptor beta chains were sequenced from one sample in a study of pediatric ulcerative colitis. During colonoscopy, one to two rectal pinch biopsies were collected. The repertoire was sequenced with immunoSEQ multiplex PCR; TCRdb's copy has only in-frame clones and lacks some. Of 30,000 or so clones detected, about 81% appear once; the ten largest clones hold approximately 1%. Material for sequencing was gut tissue. These receptors all stem from a boy between 10 and 17 years old with mild ulcerative colitis.

The genes are TRBV27 and TRBJ1-2, with D unclear. The CDR3 is made up of 14 amino acids. Trimming took off 3 bases at V and 4 bases at J, with 12 bases between the two ends. The germline CDR1 and CDR2 sequences are MNHEY and SMNVEV (reference sequence). The CDR3 nucleotides read TGTGCCAGCAGTTTCCACCCGACGAGCTATGGCTACACCTTC. It encodes CASSFHPTSYGYTF.

The V and J genes are TRBV7-9 and TRBJ1-1, with a tentative D call TRBD1 (5 bases). V dropped 2 bases and J dropped 2 bases, with 15 bases sitting between them. CDR1 is SEHNR and CDR2 is FQNEAQ in the germline V gene (reference sequence). CDR3 length: 16 residues. Here the CDR3 DNA reads TGTGCCAGCAGCTTAAGGGGCAGGGTGGTTAACACTGAAGCTTTCTTT. It specifies CASSLRGRVVNTEAFF.

The genes are TRBV29-1 and TRBJ1-2, with a tentative D call TRBD1 (6 bases). The CDR3 runs to 14 residues. V was cut by 6 bases and J by 0 bases, with 14 bases left in between. Per the germline V gene, CDR1 is SQVTM and CDR2 is ANQGSEA. The CDR3 sequence is CSVRQVQPNYGYTF. The DNA for the CDR3 is TGCAGCGTCAGACAGGTGCAACCTAACTATGGCTACACCTTC.

The chain employs TRBV6-1 and TRBJ1-2, with D uncertain. Trimming pared 2 bases from V and 0 bases from J, leaving 10 bases between. The CDR3 sequence is 15 residues long. Germline loops: CDR1 MNHNS, CDR2 SASEGT. In DNA, the CDR3 is TGTGCCAGCAGTGAACATATGGGGACTAACTATGGCTACACCTTC. Its translation is CASSEHMGTNYGYTF.

V usage is TRBV7-6 and J usage is TRBJ1-2, with D perhaps TRBD1 (6 bases). The germline V gene encodes CDR1 SGHVS and CDR2 FNYEAQ. The CDR3 sequence is 14 residues long. V lost 5 bases, J lost 0 bases, and 10 bases lay in between. The CDR3 region is CASSPDRTNYGYTF. Here the CDR3 DNA reads TGTGCCAGCAGCCCCGACAGGACTAACTATGGCTACACCTTC.

The V and J genes are TRBV27 and TRBJ1-4, with 8 nucleotides matching TRBD1. Germline V CDR1 and CDR2: MNHEY, SMNVEV (reference sequence). This CDR3 spans 15 amino acids. The V gene end was trimmed by 6 bases and the J gene end by 6 bases; junction bases not matched to a gene: 9. The CDR3 region is CASRPTWTGYEKLFF. The CDR3 nucleotides read TGTGCCAGCAGACCGACCTGGACAGGGTATGAAAAACTGTTTTTT.

This clone has only one observation. The V and J genes are TRBV5-5 and TRBJ2-5; 8 positions match TRBD1. Germline V CDR1 and CDR2: SGHKS, YYEKEE (reference sequence). The CDR3 spans 13 residues. J lost 6 bases, V lost 5 bases, and 6 bases had no gene match. CDR3 bases: TGTGCCAGCAGGCCCGGACAGGGAAAGACCCAGTACTTC. Protein: CASRPGQGKTQYF.

The chain recombines TRBV6-5 with TRBJ2-1, with D perhaps matching TRBD2 (7 bases). CDR1 MNHEY and CDR2 SVGAGI come from the germline V gene. The CDR3 is 12 residues long. V was clipped by 6 bases and J by 10 bases, with 13 bases between them. The CDR3 sequence is CASRRPGGEQFF. DNA for the CDR3: TGTGCCAGCAGACGCCCGGGGGGCGAGCAGTTCTTC.

The chain is built from TRBV7-3 and TRBJ2-1; the match to TRBD2 covers 7 bases. The junction had 9 bases not matched to a gene; V was cut back by 4 bases and J by 6 bases. Germline-derived CDR1 and CDR2 are SGHTA and FQGTGA. The CDR3 loop spans 15 amino acids. CDR3 region: CASSSTGTTRNEQFF. The CDR3 nucleotides are TGTGCCAGCAGCTCCACGGGGACTACACGCAATGAGCAGTTCTTC.

This clone turned up a few times. This chain links TRBV4-1 with TRBJ1-2; TRBD1 agrees at 8 bases. This CDR3 has 14 amino acids. Germline V gene sequence: CDR1 MGHRA, CDR2 YSYEKL. Trimming cost V 4 bases and J 8 bases; bases outside gene matches: 9. The CDR3 sequence: CASSLGQGLGGYTF. CDR3 sequence (DNA): TGCGCCAGCAGCCTAGGACAGGGCTTGGGGGGCTACACCTTC.

This clone was observed a few times. This chain's CDR3 is CASSLTGWGEQFF. CDR3 nucleotide sequence: TGTGCCAGCAGCTTGACAGGGTGGGGTGAGCAGTTCTTC. The chain has TRBV5-8 and TRBJ2-1; a possible D gene is TRBD1 (6 bases). V lost 1 base and J 9 bases, leaving 11 bases between the germline ends. Germline V CDR1 and CDR2: SGHTS, YDEGEE. The CDR3 spans 13 residues.

This chain joins TRBV6-1 and TRBJ1-3; the D gene is possibly TRBD1 (6 bases). The germline V and J ends were trimmed by 4 bases and 4 bases, with 14 bases remaining between them. The V gene's germline CDR1 is MNHNS and CDR2 SASEGT. The CDR3 is made up of 15 amino acids. CDR3 DNA sequence: TGTGCCAGCAGTGGAGGCCAGGGGTTCGGAAACACCATATATTTT. Its protein product is CASSGGQGFGNTIYF.

The rearrangement links TRBV5-1 to TRBJ1-3; D call uncertain. Trimming stripped 3 bases from V and 0 bases from J, with 10 bases between. The CDR3 extends over 15 amino acids. Germline V CDR1 and CDR2: SGHRS, YFSETQ. The CDR3 here is CASSSNPYSGNTIYF. CDR3 nucleotides: TGCGCCAGCAGCTCCAACCCGTACTCTGGAAACACCATATATTTT. The complete variable domain, with remaining parts taken from reference TRBV5-1 and TRBJ1-3, reads KAGVTQTPRYLIKTRGQQVTLSCSPISGHRSVSWYQQTPGQGLQFLFEYFSETQRNKGNFPGRFSGRQFSNSRSEMNVSTLELGDSALYLCASSSNPYSGNTIYFGEGSWLTVV.

J is TRBJ2-7 and V is TRBV11-3, with D maybe TRBD1 (8 bases). Trimming cost V 5 bases and J 13 bases, with 21 bases left between them. The CDR3 totals 13 residues. In germline, CDR1 is SGHNT, CDR2 YENEEA. CDR3 residues: CASSRSTGEGYYF. DNA for the CDR3: TGTGCCAGCAGCCGTTCGACAGGGGAGGGATATTACTTC.

The chain employs TRBV5-1 and TRBJ2-3; D is ambiguous. This CDR3 region has 14 residues. The germline gives CDR1 SGHRS, CDR2 YFSETQ. V was cut by 3 bases and J by 2 bases, with 10 bases left in between. CDR3 sequence (DNA): TGCGCCAGCAGCTCAAACGGCAACACAGATACGCAGTATTTT. Its protein product is CASSSNGNTDTQYF.

V gene TRBV5-8 combines with J gene TRBJ2-1; TRBD1 aligns across 7 bases. The CDR3 is made up of 15 amino acids. CDR1 is SGHTS and CDR2 is YDEGEE in the germline V gene. With 7 bases clipped from V and 3 bases from J, the junction kept 10 bases outside the gene matches. CDR3 amino acids: CASQIPGGYYNEQFF. The CDR3 coding sequence is TGTGCCAGCCAGATTCCAGGGGGTTACTACAATGAGCAGTTCTTC.

The table lists this clone with a few counts. This chain links TRBV6-1 with TRBJ1-2, with a tentative D call TRBD1 (5 bases). The CDR3 is 15 amino acids. Trimming stripped 10 bases from V and 0 bases from J, with 18 bases between. The germline V gene has CDR1 MNHNS and CDR2 SASEGT. For the CDR3, the DNA is TGTGCCACGAGAGATCGACAGCGAGCTAACTATGGCTACACCTTC. This codes for CATRDRQRANYGYTF.

The J gene is TRBJ2-5, the V gene TRBV29-1; D might be TRBD2 (7 bases). The CDR3 totals 15 residues. Germline CDR1 reads SQVTM; CDR2 reads ANQGSEA. The germline V and J ends were trimmed by 3 bases and 6 bases, with 20 bases remaining between them. The CDR3 is CSVEKTGGPGKTQYF. As DNA, the CDR3 is TGCAGCGTTGAGAAAACCGGGGGGCCCGGTAAGACCCAGTACTTC.

The chain has TRBV4-1 and TRBJ2-7; 14 nucleotides align to TRBD2. Losses at the gene ends were 1 base for V and 2 bases for J; bases not matched to a gene: 7. Germline-derived CDR1 and CDR2 are MGHRA and YSYEKL. CDR3 length: 18 amino acids. CDR3 coding DNA: TGCGCCAGCAGCCAAGTTGGACTAGCGGGGGGTGTGACCTACGAGCAGTACTTC. Translation: CASSQVGLAGGVTYEQYF.

This chain links TRBV30 with TRBJ1-2; D might be TRBD1 (5 bases). This CDR3 region has 13 residues. The germline V gene has CDR1 GTSNPN and CDR2 SVGIG (reference sequence). V was cut by 0 bases and J by 7 bases, with 12 bases left in between. The CDR3 DNA follows: TGTGCCTGGAGTGTTATGGGGGACCGTGGCTACACCTTC. It yields the protein CAWSVMGDRGYTF.

The gene calls are TRBV11-2 and TRBJ2-5, with a possible D match to TRBD2 (5 bases). This CDR3 comprises 14 residues. Trimming shortened V by 3 bases and J by 1 base, and 9 bases separated the two germline ends. Germline values: CDR1 SGHAT, CDR2 FQNNGV. The CDR3 protein is CASSFGLAQETQYF. CDR3 nucleotides: TGTGCCAGCAGCTTTGGACTGGCCCAAGAGACCCAGTACTTC. Full variable domain (rest looked up from reference TRBV11-2 and TRBJ2-5): EAGVAQSPRYKIIEKRQSVAFWCNPISGHATLYWYQQILGQGPKLLIQFQNNGVVDDSQLPKDRFSAERLKGVDSTLKIQPAKLEDSAVYLCASSFGLAQETQYFGPGTRLLVL.

V usage is TRBV4-1 and J usage is TRBJ1-2; perhaps TRBD1 as D (5 bases). The germline V gene has CDR1 MGHRA and CDR2 YSYEKL. The V end lost 1 base, the J end lost 4 bases, and 13 bases lay between the germline ends. The CDR3 runs to 15 residues. The CDR3 DNA is TGCGCCAGCAGCCAAGGACAGCTTTCGAGCTATGGCTACACCTTC. Protein sequence: CASSQGQLSSYGYTF.

The genes are TRBV19 and TRBJ1-4; the D gene is possibly TRBD1 (5 bases). This CDR3 spans 18 amino acids. The germline V gene has CDR1 LNHDA and CDR2 SQIVND (reference sequence). The ends were cut back, 5 bases at V and 5 bases at J, with 24 bases in the middle. In DNA form, the CDR3 reads TGTGCCAGTAGTGACAGCATATGTCTCCCAGTCGACAATGAAAAACTGTTTTTT. Translation: CASSDSICLPVDNEKLFF.

V gene TRBV5-5 combines with J gene TRBJ1-2; D gene unclear. The CDR3 is 14 amino acids. V lost 0 bases and J lost 5, with 11 bases in between. Germline V gene sequence: CDR1 SGHKS, CDR2 YYEKEE (reference sequence). CDR3 coding DNA: TGTGCCAGCAGCTTGGCCCCGCGAGGATATGGCTACACCTTC. Translation gives CASSLAPRGYGYTF.

In DNA form, the CDR3 reads TGTGCCAGCACCGTAGTCGACGCAATCAATTCACCCCTCCACTTT. Its protein is CASTVVDAINSPLHF. The J gene is TRBJ1-6, the V gene TRBV5-6; the D is unclear. Trimming pared 6 bases from V and 7 bases from J, leaving 17 bases between. CDR3 length: 15 residues. Germline-derived CDR1 and CDR2 are SGHDT and YYEEEE.

The genes are TRBV7-2 and TRBJ1-2; possibly TRBD1 for D (6 bases). The germline CDR1 and CDR2 sequences are SGHTA and FQGNSA. The V and J ends lost 4 bases and 0 bases respectively, with 18 bases between them. This CDR3 has 17 amino acids. In nucleotides, the CDR3 is TGTGCCAGCAGCTCGAATCTCCCGACAGGAGCTAACTATGGCTACACCTTC. It translates to CASSSNLPTGANYGYTF.

The chain couples TRBV27 to TRBJ2-7; possible D gene TRBD2, 6 bases. V gave up 6 bases and J gave up 3 bases, with 18 bases separating them. Germline values: CDR1 MNHEY, CDR2 SMNVEV (reference sequence). CDR3 length equals 15 residues. CDR3 sequence (DNA): TGTGCCAGCAGACCTTGGGGGGTCCCCGGCTACGAGCAGTACTTC. This sequence encodes CASRPWGVPGYEQYF.

The chain is built from TRBV5-4 and TRBJ2-5, with TRBD2 as a possible D gene (7 bases). CDR1 and CDR2 from the germline V gene are SGHNT and YYREEE (reference sequence). There are 16 residues in the CDR3. The V gene lost 0 bases and the J gene lost 4 bases, with 16 bases spanning the gap. Written as DNA, the CDR3 is TGTGCCAGCAGCTTGGTTGGCGGGGGCCCTGGAGAGACCCAGTACTTC. Residues: CASSLVGGGPGETQYF.

The genes are TRBV4-1 and TRBJ2-7, with 7 nucleotides matching TRBD1. Germline loops: CDR1 MGHRA, CDR2 YSYEKL. V trimming: 1 base; J trimming: 2 bases; junction bases outside the gene matches: 5. The CDR3 spans 15 residues. The DNA of the CDR3 is TGCGCCAGCAGCCAAGTTAGACAGGGTGCCTACGAGCAGTACTTC. This encodes CASSQVRQGAYEQYF.

This chain joins TRBV7-8 and TRBJ2-7; D possibly uses TRBD1 or TRBD2 (6 bases each). Germline V gene data show CDR1 as SGHVS and CDR2 as FQNEAQ. V was pared by 5 bases and J by 3 bases, with 20 bases between. This CDR3 comprises 16 residues. The CDR3 here is CASSIVEGGLGYEQYF. The CDR3 DNA is TGTGCCAGCAGCATCGTTGAGGGGGGCTTGGGCTACGAGCAGTACTTC.

V usage is TRBV10-3 and J usage is TRBJ1-3; tentatively, D is TRBD1 (5 bases). The V end lost 4 bases, the J end lost 7 bases, and 17 bases lay between the germline ends. Per germline, CDR1 ENHRY and CDR2 SYGVKD. The length of the CDR3 is 15 residues. The CDR3, as DNA: TGTGCCATCAGTGGGGGACCTCAGTCGTCGAACACCATATATTTT. Amino acid sequence: CAISGGPQSSNTIYF.